The rows below give T cell receptor beta chains drawn from one sample of a study of OX40 agonist ivuxolimab in advanced cancers. Produced via immunoSEQ multiplex PCR; TCRdb's table is partial and in-frame only. The sample lists over 25,000 clones; less than 85% were seen once. This specimen was CD4+ or CD8+ T cells sorted from blood, taken in a trial of the OX40 agonist ivuxolimab. The receptors were sampled from an adult with an advanced solid tumor such as melanoma, head and neck, liver or kidney cancer. CDR3s include the opening cysteine and the closing phenylalanine or tryptophan. The D gene is left open where the match is weak.

D: NA
J: TRBJ1-1
V: TRBV6-6
DNA: TGTGCCAGCAGTTCAGGGACCACTGAAGCTTTCTTT
CDR3: CASSSGTTEAFF

D: TRBD1
J: TRBJ1-6
V: TRBV19
DNA: TGTGCCAGCTGGGACAGGCGTTCCTATAATTCACCCCTCCACTTT
CDR3: CASWDRRSYNSPLHF

D: NA
J: TRBJ2-1
V: TRBV6-5
DNA: TGTGCCAGCAGTTACAGCGGCGGGGGCGATGAGCAGTTCTTC
CDR3: CASSYSGGGDEQFF

D: TRBD1
J: TRBJ1-1
V: TRBV9
DNA: TGTGCCAGCAGCGTAGGGGGACAGGGTCCCGTGAACACTGAAGCTTTCTTT
CDR3: CASSVGGQGPVNTEAFF

D: NA
J: TRBJ2-2
V: TRBV7-3
DNA: TGTGCCAGCAGCCTCAACACCGGGGAGCTGTTTTTT
CDR3: CASSLNTGELFF

D: NA
J: TRBJ1-1
V: TRBV28
DNA: TGTGCCAGCAGTTCAACCGCCCGGGTTACTGAAGCTTTCTTT
CDR3: CASSSTARVTEAFF

D: NA
J: TRBJ2-7
V: TRBV15
DNA: TGTGCCACCAGCAGAGATATGGACGGATCCTACGAGCAGTACTTC
CDR3: CATSRDMDGSYEQYF

D: NA
J: TRBJ2-5
V: TRBV6-5
DNA: TGTGCCAGCAGTTACGGGGGAGAGACCCAGTACTTC
CDR3: CASSYGGETQYF

D: NA
J: TRBJ2-1
V: TRBV19
DNA: TGTGCCAGTAGTCCCCTACTAGGCCTCTGGGATGAGCAGTTCTTC
CDR3: CASSPLLGLWDEQFF

D: NA
J: TRBJ2-2
V: TRBV28
DNA: TGTGCCAGCAGTTTATTTGGCGGCACCGGGGAGCTGTTTTTT
CDR3: CASSLFGGTGELFF

D: TRBD2
J: TRBJ2-7
V: TRBV7-9
DNA: TGTGCCAGCAGCCCCCGGCTAGCGGGATTTTCCTACGAGCAGTACTTC
CDR3: CASSPRLAGFSYEQYF

D: NA
J: TRBJ2-7
V: TRBV13
DNA: TGTGCCAGCAGCGGTAGGGGGGGAGGGCCCCACGAGCAGTACTTC
CDR3: CASSGRGGGPHEQYF

D: NA
J: TRBJ1-1
V: TRBV19
DNA: TGTGCCAGTAGTATATCCCAGGGGAACACTGAAGCTTTCTTT
CDR3: CASSISQGNTEAFF

D: NA
J: TRBJ1-5
V: TRBV13
DNA: TGTGCCAGGGATTACTGTGGCCCGGGAGCCCAGCATTTT
CDR3: CARDYCGPGAQHF